Presented here are 24 T cell receptor beta chains from one specimen sequenced in a study of cytomegalovirus exposure and HLA in healthy donors. Primers: 60 Vbeta forward and 13 Jbeta reverse. Profiling relied on immunoSEQ multiplex PCR, and the TCRdb table lists in-frame clones only, not all of them. Found here are more than 80,000 clones, over 70% of them singletons; the top ten hold less than 3.5%. The sample comprised PBMCs. Source of these receptors: a female donor in good health and CMV-seronegative.

This chain links TRBV7-9 with TRBJ2-5; 7 bases agree with TRBD2. This CDR3 contains 15 residues. The trim removed 1 base at V and 1 base at J, leaving 3 bases unmatched. Germline assignment: CDR1 SEHNR and CDR2 FQNEAQ (reference sequence). The CDR3 is CASSLDGGFQETQYF. CDR3 nucleotide sequence: TGTGCCAGCAGCTTAGACGGGGGGTTCCAAGAGACCCAGTACTTC.

Only a few counts were recorded for this clone. The J gene is TRBJ1-5, the V gene TRBV12-5; D gene ambiguous. This CDR3 has 13 residues. Germline lookup yields CDR1 LGHNT and CDR2 FRNRAP. V dropped 1 base and J dropped 2 bases, with 3 bases sitting between them. The CDR3 DNA sequence: TGTGCTAGTGGTTTGGCTCGCAATCAGCCCCAGCATTTT. It codes for CASGLARNQPQHF.

A single count supports this clone. The gene calls are TRBV28 and TRBJ1-1; possibly TRBD1 for D (5 bases). Germline V gene sequence: CDR1 MDHEN, CDR2 SYDVKM. The V end lost 6 bases, the J end lost 5 bases, and 16 bases lay between the germline ends. This CDR3 contains 14 residues. Here the CDR3 DNA reads TGTGCCAGCAGACCAAGTCGGGGGAGGACTGAAGCTTTCTTT. This encodes CASRPSRGRTEAFF.

The chain uses TRBV7-6 and TRBJ2-2; TRBD2 aligns across 7 bases. Germline assignment: CDR1 SGHVS and CDR2 FNYEAQ. V lost 1 base and J lost 4; bases outside the gene matches: 3. The CDR3 runs 15 residues. The CDR3 DNA reads TGTGCCAGCAGCTTAGGGACTAGAGTCACCGGGGAGCTGTTTTTT. Protein sequence: CASSLGTRVTGELFF.

A remark on this clone: A junction end diverges from the germline sequence, so it may reflect a read error. The chain has TRBV28 and TRBJ1-2, with TRBD1 as a possible D gene (6 bases). The CDR3 is made up of 17 amino acids. Looked up from germline, CDR1 is MDHEN and CDR2 is SYDVKM. In nucleotides, the CDR3 is TGTGCCAGCAGTTCCATGGGGACACCCAATCAGAGGTATGGCTACAACTTC. Protein: CASSSMGTPNQRYGYNF.

The CDR3 sequence: CAWSVTGLAGKGEQFF. The CDR3 bases are TGTGCCTGGAGTGTAACGGGGCTAGCGGGAAAAGGGGAGCAGTTCTTC. The chain links TRBV30 to TRBJ2-1; TRBD2 matches 9 bases. V shed 0 bases and J 10 bases; nucleotides not matched to a gene: 13. Germline V CDR1 and CDR2: GTSNPN, SVGIG (reference sequence). The length of the CDR3 is 16 residues.

The chain combines TRBV12-5 with TRBJ2-1; the D gene is possibly TRBD1 (6 bases). V dropped 3 bases and J dropped 5 bases, with 14 bases sitting between them. CDR3 length: 15 residues. CDR1 and CDR2 from the germline V gene are LGHNT and FRNRAP. This chain's CDR3 is CASGFGYPGDNEQFF. CDR3 nucleotides: TGTGCTAGTGGTTTTGGGTACCCAGGGGACAATGAGCAGTTCTTC.

V and J are TRBV6-5 and TRBJ2-7, with 8 bases fitting TRBD1. Germline CDR1 MNHEY, CDR2 SVGAGI. J lost 2 bases, V lost 6 bases, and 6 bases had no gene match. This CDR3 contains 14 residues. This CDR3 is CASRPDRATYEQYF. CDR3 bases: TGTGCCAGCAGACCGGACAGGGCCACCTACGAGCAGTACTTC.

The CDR3 sequence is CAWSLTSYNEQFF. The CDR3 DNA reads as TGTGCCTGGAGTCTAACGAGCTACAATGAGCAGTTCTTC. The rearrangement links TRBV30 to TRBJ2-1; no definite D call. Germline values: CDR1 GTSNPN, CDR2 SVGIG (reference sequence). Between the trimmed V and J ends, which lost 2 bases and 3 bases, there was a span of 8 bases. The CDR3 sequence is 13 residues long.

This chain links TRBV10-3 with TRBJ2-7; 7 positions agree with TRBD2. The germline V gene encodes CDR1 ENHRY and CDR2 SYGVKD. V shed 10 bases and J 3 bases; nucleotides not matched to a gene: 15. The CDR3 covers 15 residues. CDR3 residues: CATLGTSGARYEQYF. For the CDR3, the DNA is TGTGCCACCTTAGGGACCAGCGGGGCACGCTACGAGCAGTACTTC.

This clone has just a few counts. The V call is TRBV7-3, the J call TRBJ2-1; tentative D call: TRBD1 (5 bases). Germline CDR1 is SGHTA and CDR2 is FQGTGA. This CDR3 contains 16 residues. With 0 bases removed from V and 4 bases from J, the gap between germline ends came to 13 bases. CDR3 amino acids: CASSLTSSGAYNEQFF. The CDR3 region has the DNA TGTGCCAGCAGCTTAACGTCTAGTGGGGCTTACAATGAGCAGTTCTTC. The entire variable domain, with the rest obtained from reference TRBV7-3 and TRBJ2-1, is as follows: GAGVSQTPSNKVTEKGKYVELRCDPISGHTALYWYRQSLGQGPEFLIYFQGTGAADDSGLPNDRFFAVRPEGSVSTLKIQRTERGDSAVYLCASSLTSSGAYNEQFFGPGTRLTVL.

V and J are TRBV15 and TRBJ2-3; 7 bases line up with TRBD1. The CDR3 has 15 residues. The V and J ends lost 2 bases and 4 bases, in that order; junction bases with no gene match: 6. CDR1 is LNHNV and CDR2 is YYDKDF in the germline V gene (reference sequence). The CDR3 here is CATSRPQGSSDTQYF. The CDR3 DNA reads TGTGCCACCAGCAGACCACAGGGGTCATCAGATACGCAGTATTTT.

The CDR3 bases are TGTGCCAGCAGCTTATCCCAACAGAGCACAGATACGCAGTATTTT. This gives the protein CASSLSQQSTDTQYF. V and J are TRBV7-6 and TRBJ2-3; no clear D. This CDR3 has 15 residues. Per the germline V gene, CDR1 is SGHVS and CDR2 is FNYEAQ. V lost 2 bases, J lost 0 bases, and 9 bases lay in between. The full variable domain, rest sourced from reference TRBV7-6 and TRBJ2-3, is GAGVSQSPRYKVTKRGQDVALRCDPISGHVSLYWYRQALGQGPEFLTYFNYEAQQDKSGLPNDRFSAERPEGSISTLTIQRTEQRDSAMYRCASSLSQQSTDTQYFGPGTRLTVL.

About this clone: At one boundary the junction diverges from the germline segment, which might be a read error. The rearrangement uses TRBV28 and TRBJ1-2, with 10 bases fitting TRBD1. This CDR3 is built from 18 residues. Germline V gives CDR1 MDHEN, CDR2 SYDVKM. CDR3 loop: CASSLWAGRDRGSYGYTF. In DNA, the CDR3 is TGTGCCAGCAGTCTATGGGCCGGCCGGGACAGGGGAAGCTATGGCTACACCTTC.

The chain couples TRBV30 to TRBJ1-1; a weak D match, TRBD1 (6 bases). The germline V gene encodes CDR1 GTSNPN and CDR2 SVGIG (reference sequence). This CDR3 region has 13 residues. V was pared by 4 bases and J by 1 base, with 10 bases between. CDR3 protein: CAWTRQANTEAFF. Here the CDR3 DNA reads TGTGCCTGGACGAGACAGGCGAACACTGAAGCTTTCTTT.

This clone was counted a single time. This sequence joins TRBV2 and TRBJ2-3; 9 bases match TRBD1. V dropped 3 bases and J dropped 3; count of bases not matched to a gene: 13. This CDR3 has 18 amino acids. Germline-derived CDR1 and CDR2 are SNHLY and FYNNEI. DNA of the CDR3: TGTGCCAGCAGTGAGTTCCTCAGGAGGACAGGGGAGACAGATACGCAGTATTTT. This gives the protein CASSEFLRRTGETDTQYF.

The chain has TRBV4-3 and TRBJ1-1; D is possibly TRBD1 (5 bases). Germline assignment: CDR1 LGHNA and CDR2 YSLEER. The CDR3 runs 15 residues. Trimming cost V 0 bases and J 4 bases, with 12 bases left between them. CDR3 coding DNA: TGCGCCAGCAGCCAAGATTTGGGGCTGGGCACTGAAGCTTTCTTT. The encoded protein is CASSQDLGLGTEAFF.

This clone was seen just once. The genes are TRBV5-1 and TRBJ2-2; TRBD2 agrees at 8 bases. In germline, CDR1 is SGHRS, CDR2 YFSETQ. This CDR3 spans 17 amino acids. J lost 5 bases, V lost 2 bases, and 11 bases had no gene match. CDR3 in DNA: TGCGCCAGCAGCTTTCAAACGGGAGGGTCGGGTACCGGGGAGCTGTTTTTT. This gives the protein CASSFQTGGSGTGELFF.

The V call is TRBV28, the J call TRBJ1-5; maybe TRBD1 (6 bases). The CDR3 has 14 residues. CDR1 MDHEN and CDR2 SYDVKM come from the germline V gene. Trimming stripped 5 bases from V and 6 bases from J, with 14 bases between. The CDR3: CASSPPRRGQPQHF. In DNA, the CDR3 is TGTGCCAGCAGTCCGCCCCGCAGGGGTCAGCCCCAGCATTTT.

This chain links TRBV5-1 with TRBJ2-1; no definite D call. Germline loops: CDR1 SGHRS, CDR2 YFSETQ. The ends were cut back, 3 bases at V and 8 bases at J, with 18 bases in the middle. The CDR3 consists of 15 residues. In nucleotides, the CDR3 is TGCGCCAGCAGCTCCCGCGGCGGCACCGTCGATGAGCAGTTCTTC. It specifies CASSSRGGTVDEQFF.

The chain has TRBV6-1 and TRBJ2-2, with 9 positions matching TRBD1. The CDR3 length is 15 residues. Unmatched junction bases numbered 3, after V lost 1 base and J lost 6 bases. Germline V lookup: CDR1 MNHNS, CDR2 SASEGT. This CDR3 is CASSEGTGVAGELFF. CDR3 bases: TGTGCCAGCAGTGAAGGGACAGGGGTAGCCGGGGAGCTGTTTTTT.

V is TRBV29-1 and J is TRBJ2-7, with TRBD2 matching 7 bases. V lost 3 bases and J lost 6; bases outside the gene matches: 17. The CDR3 is 16 amino acids. The germline V gene has CDR1 SQVTM and CDR2 ANQGSEA. CDR3 bases: TGCAGCGTTGAGGATTCAGCGGGGTTCCTCAGGCCCGAGCAGTACTTC. The encoded protein is CSVEDSAGFLRPEQYF.

The gene calls are TRBV11-3 and TRBJ2-3, with TRBD1 matching 8 bases. Germline V gene data show CDR1 as SGHNT and CDR2 as YENEEA. The CDR3 is made up of 13 amino acids. V was clipped by 5 bases and J by 8 bases; unmatched bases: 6. CDR3 residues: CASSQDREATQYF. Written as DNA, the CDR3 is TGTGCCAGCAGCCAGGACAGGGAGGCTACGCAGTATTTT. The variable domain in full, with the rest retrieved from reference TRBV11-3 and TRBJ2-3, is EAGVVQSPRYKIIEKKQPVAFWCNPISGHNTLYWYLQNLGQGPELLIRYENEEAVDDSQLPKDRFSAERLKGVDSTLKIQPAELGDSAVYLCASSQDREATQYFGPGTRLTVL.

This clone was seen a few times. The CDR3 here is CASSEGLAGGHEQYF. In DNA, the CDR3 is TGTGCCAGCAGCGAAGGACTAGCGGGAGGACACGAGCAGTACTTC. The chain is built from TRBV11-2 and TRBJ2-7; TRBD2 matches 14 bases. Per the germline V gene, CDR1 is SGHAT and CDR2 is FQNNGV. The CDR3 has 15 residues. The trim removed 5 bases at V and 5 bases at J, leaving 5 bases unmatched.